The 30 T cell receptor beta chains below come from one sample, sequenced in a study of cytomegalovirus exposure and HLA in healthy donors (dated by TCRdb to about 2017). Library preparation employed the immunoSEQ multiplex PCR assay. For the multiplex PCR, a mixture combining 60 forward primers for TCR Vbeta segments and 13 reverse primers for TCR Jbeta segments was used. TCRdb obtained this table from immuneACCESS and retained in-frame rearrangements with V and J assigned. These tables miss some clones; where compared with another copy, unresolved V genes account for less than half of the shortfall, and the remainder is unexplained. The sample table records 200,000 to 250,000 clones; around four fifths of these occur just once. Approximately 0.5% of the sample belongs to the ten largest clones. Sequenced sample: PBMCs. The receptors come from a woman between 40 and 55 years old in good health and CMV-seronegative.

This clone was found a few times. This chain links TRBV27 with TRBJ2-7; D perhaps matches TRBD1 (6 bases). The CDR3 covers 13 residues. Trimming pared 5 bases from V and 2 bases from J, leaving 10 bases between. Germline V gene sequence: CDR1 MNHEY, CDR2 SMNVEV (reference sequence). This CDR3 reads CASSPPGAYEQYF. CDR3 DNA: TGTGCCAGCAGTCCGCCAGGGGCCTACGAGCAGTACTTC.

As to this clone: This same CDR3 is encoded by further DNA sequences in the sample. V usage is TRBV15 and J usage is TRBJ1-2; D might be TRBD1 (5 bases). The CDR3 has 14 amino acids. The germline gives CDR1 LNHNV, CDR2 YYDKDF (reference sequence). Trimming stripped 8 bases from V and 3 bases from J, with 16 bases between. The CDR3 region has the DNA TGTGCCACCGAATCGGGTAGGGGCGACTATGGCTACACCTTC. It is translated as CATESGRGDYGYTF.

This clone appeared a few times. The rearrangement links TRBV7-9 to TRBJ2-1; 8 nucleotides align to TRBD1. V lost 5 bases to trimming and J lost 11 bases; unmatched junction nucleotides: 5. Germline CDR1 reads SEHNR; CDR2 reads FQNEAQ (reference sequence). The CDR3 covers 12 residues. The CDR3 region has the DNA TGTGCCAGCAGCGATACAGGGGGTAAGCAGTTCTTC. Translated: CASSDTGGKQFF.

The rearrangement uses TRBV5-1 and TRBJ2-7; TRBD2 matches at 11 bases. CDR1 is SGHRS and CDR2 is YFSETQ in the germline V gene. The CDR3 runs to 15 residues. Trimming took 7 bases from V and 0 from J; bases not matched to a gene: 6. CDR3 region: CASQQGLADSYEQYF. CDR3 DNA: TGCGCCAGCCAACAGGGACTAGCGGACTCCTACGAGCAGTACTTC. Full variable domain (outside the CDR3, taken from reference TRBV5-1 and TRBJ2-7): KAGVTQTPRYLIKTRGQQVTLSCSPISGHRSVSWYQQTPGQGLQFLFEYFSETQRNKGNFPGRFSGRQFSNSRSEMNVSTLELGDSALYLCASQQGLADSYEQYFGPGTRLTVT.

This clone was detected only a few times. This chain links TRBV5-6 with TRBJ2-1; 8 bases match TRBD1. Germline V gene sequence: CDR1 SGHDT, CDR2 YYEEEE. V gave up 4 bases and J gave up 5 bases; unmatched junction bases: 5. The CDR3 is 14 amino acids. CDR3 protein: CASSPMDRDNEQFF. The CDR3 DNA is TGTGCCAGCAGCCCAATGGACAGGGACAATGAGCAGTTCTTC.

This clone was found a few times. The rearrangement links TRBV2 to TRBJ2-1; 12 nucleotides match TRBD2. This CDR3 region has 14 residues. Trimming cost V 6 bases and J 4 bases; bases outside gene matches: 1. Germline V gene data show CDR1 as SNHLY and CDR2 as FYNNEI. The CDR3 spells CASRGTSGYNEQFF. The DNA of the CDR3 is TGTGCCAGCAGGGGGACTAGCGGGTACAATGAGCAGTTCTTC.

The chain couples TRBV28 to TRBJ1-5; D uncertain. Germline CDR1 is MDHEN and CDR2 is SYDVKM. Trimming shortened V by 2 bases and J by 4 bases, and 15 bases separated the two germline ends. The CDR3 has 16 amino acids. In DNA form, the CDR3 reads TGTGCCAGCAGTTTACGGGAGGGATTTAGGAATCAGCCCCAGCATTTT. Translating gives CASSLREGFRNQPQHF.

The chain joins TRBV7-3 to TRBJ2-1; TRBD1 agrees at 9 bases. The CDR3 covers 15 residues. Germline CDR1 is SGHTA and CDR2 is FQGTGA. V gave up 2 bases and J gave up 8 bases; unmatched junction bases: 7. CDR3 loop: CASSLLTGGGHEQFF. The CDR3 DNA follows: TGTGCCAGCAGCTTACTGACAGGGGGGGGACATGAGCAGTTCTTC.

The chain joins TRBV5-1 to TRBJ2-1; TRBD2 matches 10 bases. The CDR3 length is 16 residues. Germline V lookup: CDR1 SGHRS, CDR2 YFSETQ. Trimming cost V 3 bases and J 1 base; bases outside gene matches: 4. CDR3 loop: CASSSLAGESYNEQFF. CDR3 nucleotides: TGCGCCAGCAGCTCGCTAGCGGGGGAGTCCTACAATGAGCAGTTCTTC.

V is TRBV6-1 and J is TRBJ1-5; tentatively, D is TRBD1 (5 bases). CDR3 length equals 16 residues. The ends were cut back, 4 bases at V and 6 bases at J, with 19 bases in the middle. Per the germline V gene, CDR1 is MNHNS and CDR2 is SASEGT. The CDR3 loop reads CASSGLGQGNSQPQHF. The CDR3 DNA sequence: TGTGCCAGCAGTGGCTTGGGGCAGGGAAACAGTCAGCCCCAGCATTTT.

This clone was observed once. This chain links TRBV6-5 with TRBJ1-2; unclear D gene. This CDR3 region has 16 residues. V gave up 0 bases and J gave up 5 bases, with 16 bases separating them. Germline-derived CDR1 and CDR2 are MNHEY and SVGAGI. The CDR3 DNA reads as TGTGCCAGCAGTTACTCAGCGGATCTTTTGGGTTATGGCTACACCTTC. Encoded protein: CASSYSADLLGYGYTF.

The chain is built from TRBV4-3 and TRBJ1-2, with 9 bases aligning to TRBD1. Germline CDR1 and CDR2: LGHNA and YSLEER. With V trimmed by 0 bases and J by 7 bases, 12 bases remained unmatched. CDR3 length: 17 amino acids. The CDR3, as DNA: TGCGCCAGCAGCCAAGATGGGGAAAAACAGGGGGCGACTGGCTACACCTTC. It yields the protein CASSQDGEKQGATGYTF.

CDR3 in DNA: TGTGCCAGCCGGGGAGCGGGGGATGATACGCAGTATTTT. Its translation: CASRGAGDDTQYF. The chain combines TRBV6-5 with TRBJ2-3; 8 bases are shared with TRBD2. This CDR3 has 13 amino acids. Germline assignment: CDR1 MNHEY and CDR2 SVGAGI. V lost 8 bases, J lost 6 bases, and 7 bases stayed unmatched.

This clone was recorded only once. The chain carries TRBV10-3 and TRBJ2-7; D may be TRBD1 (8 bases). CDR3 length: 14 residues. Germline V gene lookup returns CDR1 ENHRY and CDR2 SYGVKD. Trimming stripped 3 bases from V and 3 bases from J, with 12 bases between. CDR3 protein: CAISDYRGGYEQYF. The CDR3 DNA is TGTGCCATCAGTGATTACAGGGGGGGCTACGAGCAGTACTTC.

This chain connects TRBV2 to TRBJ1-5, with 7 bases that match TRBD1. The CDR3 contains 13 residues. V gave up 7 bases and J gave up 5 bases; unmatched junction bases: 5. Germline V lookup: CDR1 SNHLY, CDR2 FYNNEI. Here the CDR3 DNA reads TGTGCCAGCACTCAGGGGGAGGATCAGCCCCAGCATTTT. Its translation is CASTQGEDQPQHF.

The CDR3, as DNA: TGTGCCAGCAGCCTTAGCGGGGGGCACCAAGAGACCCAGTACTTC. Its translation: CASSLSGGHQETQYF. The rearrangement links TRBV7-2 to TRBJ2-5; 10 nucleotides match TRBD2. CDR3 size: 15 residues. From germline, CDR1 is SGHTA and CDR2 FQGNSA. V was pared by 5 bases and J by 0 bases, with 3 bases of the junction left unmatched.

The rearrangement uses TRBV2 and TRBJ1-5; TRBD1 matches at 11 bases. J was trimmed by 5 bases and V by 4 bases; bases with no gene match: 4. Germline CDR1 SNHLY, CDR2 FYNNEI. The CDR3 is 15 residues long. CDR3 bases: TGTGCCAGCAGTGTGGACAGGGGGCGGCATCAGCCCCAGCATTTT. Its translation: CASSVDRGRHQPQHF.

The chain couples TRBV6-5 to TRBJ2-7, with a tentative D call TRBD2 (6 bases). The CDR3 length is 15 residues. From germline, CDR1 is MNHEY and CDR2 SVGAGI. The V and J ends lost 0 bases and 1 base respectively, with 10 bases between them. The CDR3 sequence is CASSYSGRGSYEQYF. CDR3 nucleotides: TGTGCCAGCAGTTACTCGGGGCGGGGATCCTACGAGCAGTACTTC.

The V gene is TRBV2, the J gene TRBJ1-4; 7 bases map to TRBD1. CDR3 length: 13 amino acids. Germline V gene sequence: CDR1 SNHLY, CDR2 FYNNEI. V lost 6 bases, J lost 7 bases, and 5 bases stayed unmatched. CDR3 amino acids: CASSTDRAEKLFF. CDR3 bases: TGTGCCAGCAGCACTGACAGGGCTGAAAAACTGTTTTTT.

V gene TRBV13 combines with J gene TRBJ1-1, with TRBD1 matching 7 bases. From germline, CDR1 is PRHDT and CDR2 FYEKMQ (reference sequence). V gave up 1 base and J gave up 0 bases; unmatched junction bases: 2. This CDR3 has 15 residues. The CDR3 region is CASSLEDRMNTEAFF. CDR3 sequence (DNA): TGTGCCAGCAGCTTAGAGGACAGGATGAACACTGAAGCTTTCTTT.

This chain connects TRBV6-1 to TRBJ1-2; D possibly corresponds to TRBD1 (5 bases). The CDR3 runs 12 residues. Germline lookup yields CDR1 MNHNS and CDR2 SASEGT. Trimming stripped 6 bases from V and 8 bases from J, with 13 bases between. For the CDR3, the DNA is TGTGCCAGCAGCTCCCCCGGGGGAGGCTACACCTTC. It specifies CASSSPGGGYTF.

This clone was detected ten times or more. The chain's CDR3 is CASSYSNRGWETQYF. In DNA, the CDR3 is TGTGCCAGCAGTTACTCGAACAGGGGATGGGAGACCCAGTACTTC. V is TRBV6-5 and J is TRBJ2-5; 7 nucleotides agree with TRBD1. Germline V gives CDR1 MNHEY, CDR2 SVGAGI. CDR3 size: 15 residues. With 0 bases clipped from V and 5 bases from J, the junction kept 6 bases outside the gene matches.

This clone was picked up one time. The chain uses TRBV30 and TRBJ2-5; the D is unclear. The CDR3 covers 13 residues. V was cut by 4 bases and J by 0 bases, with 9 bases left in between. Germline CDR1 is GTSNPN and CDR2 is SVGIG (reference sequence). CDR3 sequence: CAWTQLYQETQYF. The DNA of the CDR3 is TGTGCCTGGACCCAACTGTACCAAGAGACCCAGTACTTC.

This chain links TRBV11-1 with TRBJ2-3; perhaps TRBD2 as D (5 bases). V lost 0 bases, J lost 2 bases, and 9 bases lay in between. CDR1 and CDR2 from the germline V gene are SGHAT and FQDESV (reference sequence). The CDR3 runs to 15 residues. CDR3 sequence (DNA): TGTGCCAGCAGCTTAGCGACGGGGAACACAGATACGCAGTATTTT. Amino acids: CASSLATGNTDTQYF.

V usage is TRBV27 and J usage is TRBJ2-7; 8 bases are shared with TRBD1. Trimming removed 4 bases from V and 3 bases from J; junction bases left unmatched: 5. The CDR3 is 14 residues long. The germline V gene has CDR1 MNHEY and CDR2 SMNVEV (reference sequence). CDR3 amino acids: CASSSGTGGYEQYF. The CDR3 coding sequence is TGTGCCAGCAGTTCCGGGACAGGTGGCTACGAGCAGTACTTC.

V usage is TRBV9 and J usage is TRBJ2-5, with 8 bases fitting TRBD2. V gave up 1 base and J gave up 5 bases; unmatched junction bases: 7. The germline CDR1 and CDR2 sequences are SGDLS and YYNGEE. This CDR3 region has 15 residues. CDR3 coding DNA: TGTGCCAGCAGCGTATCCGGGGGGGGTCTTGAGACCCAGTACTTC. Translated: CASSVSGGGLETQYF.

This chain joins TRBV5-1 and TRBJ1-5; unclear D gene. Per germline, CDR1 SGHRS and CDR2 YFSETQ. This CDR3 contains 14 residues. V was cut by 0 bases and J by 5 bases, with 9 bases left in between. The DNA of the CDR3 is TGCGCCAGCAGCTTGGGAGGAATCGATCAGCCCCAGCATTTT. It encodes CASSLGGIDQPQHF.

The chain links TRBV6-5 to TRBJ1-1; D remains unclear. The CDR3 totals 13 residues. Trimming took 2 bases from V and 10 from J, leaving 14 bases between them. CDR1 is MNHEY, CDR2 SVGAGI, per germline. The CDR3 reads CASSYGPQNSAFF. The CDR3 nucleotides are TGTGCCAGCAGTTACGGGCCGCAAAACTCAGCTTTCTTT.

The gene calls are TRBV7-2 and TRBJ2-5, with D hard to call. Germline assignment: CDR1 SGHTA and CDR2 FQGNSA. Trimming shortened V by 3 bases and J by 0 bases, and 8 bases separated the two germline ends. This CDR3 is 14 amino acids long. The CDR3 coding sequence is TGTGCCAGCAGCTTGAGCTATCACCAAGAGACCCAGTACTTC. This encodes CASSLSYHQETQYF.

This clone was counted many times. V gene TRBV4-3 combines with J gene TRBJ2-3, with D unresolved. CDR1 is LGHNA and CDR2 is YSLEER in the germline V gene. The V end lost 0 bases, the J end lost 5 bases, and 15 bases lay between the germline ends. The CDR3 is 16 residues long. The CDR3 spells CASSQDRSMSQDTQYF. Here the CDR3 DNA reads TGCGCCAGCAGCCAAGATAGAAGCATGTCCCAAGATACGCAGTATTTT.